This T cell receptor beta chain was recovered during a study of cytomegalovirus exposure and HLA in healthy donors. Across the whole study: Researchers previously reported finding fewer than 120 million unique TCR beta sequences from roughly 200 million T cells. Study outcomes and limitations: When analyzed later, the rates of TCR association showed variation by HLA locus, with DRB1 the most and HLA-C the fewest.

The PCR contained 60 Vbeta and 13 Jbeta primers. Clones were read by immunoSEQ multiplex PCR, and TCRdb kept only the in-frame ones, dropping some. The sample holds a few hundred thousand clones, about 80% seen once. In this sample, this clone turned up a few times. The target antigen is unknown. The germline gives CDR1 SGHTA, CDR2 FQGTGA. J lost 5 bases, V lost 5 bases, and 8 bases had no gene match. The CDR3 is 15 amino acids. The chain is built from TRBV7-3 and TRBJ2-7, with TRBD2 matching over 11 bases. The TCR comes from a girl aged 2-15 years in good health and CMV-seronegative. What was sequenced was PBMCs. The CDR3 is CASSNLGTSGHEQYF. The DNA of the CDR3 is TGTGCCAGCAGCAACCTCGGGACTAGCGGACACGAGCAGTACTTC. The whole variable domain, remainder taken from reference TRBV7-3 and TRBJ2-7, is GAGVSQTPSNKVTEKGKYVELRCDPISGHTALYWYRQSLGQGPEFLIYFQGTGAADDSGLPNDRFFAVRPEGSVSTLKIQRTERGDSAVYLCASSNLGTSGHEQYFGPGTRLTVT.